The rows below give T cell receptor beta chains drawn from one sample of a study of identical twins. One entry per CDR3 protein, called by TCRdb with MiXCR from the 5' RACE reads. The sample yields hundreds of thousands of distinct CDR3 sequences, 8.5% to 9.5% seen once. In addition, the sample was reused for a study of yellow fever vaccine responses in identical twins.

The sample was PBMCs. The receptors here all came from a woman younger than 30 in good health. Each CDR3 is given with its conserved first and last residue. Size is stated for part of the rows, as once, few or many counts, or as a class when the clone is expanded.

clone_size v_call cdr3_aa
many TRBV21-1 CASSKKVGNHLDWEQFF
many TRBV6-5 CASSYQGKGQPQHF
NA TRBV6-5 CASSYPIDTRIYNEQFF
many TRBV14 CASTTGAGANVLTF
NA TRBV10-3 CAISGDSPYEQYF
few TRBV20-1 CSAGPPHEQYF
NA TRBV29-1 CSVWTGNTGELFF
many TRBV5-1 CASSSTAGGSTDTQYF
many TRBV7-8 CASSFGQGAYNEQFF
NA TRBV2 CASSVVDQETQYF
few TRBV10-3 CAISDWQNRYEQYF
many TRBV5-5 CASSLVGWNNEQFF
many TRBV5-6 CASTYLGELFF
NA TRBV20-1 CSARKGTHYEQYF
NA TRBV10-3 CAISEQHRDRGRPYNEQFF
NA TRBV29-1 CGVVSETQYF
NA TRBV28 CASSFLNTEAFF
few TRBV5-1 CASSLPGDNQPQHF
few TRBV20-1 CSARDRLAEKLFF
many TRBV7-3 CASSPAPDRNNEQFF
few TRBV6-2/TRBV6-3 CASTYDLAGGWGSSNEQFF
few TRBV11-2 CASSPGGLLTDTQYF
NA TRBV6-1 CASKQKGADTQYF
few TRBV6-1 CASRSAAGDTEAFF
NA TRBV12-5 CASQRTPFLYNEQFF
few TRBV28 CATWGPGSGGRNYGYTF
few TRBV20-1 CSARDSVAGGFYNEQFF
NA TRBV6-5 CASSSDGQGRETQYF
few TRBV5-1 CASSLSPNNEQFF
many TRBV12-3/TRBV12-4 CASRPGQTYEQYF
once TRBV2 CASSGGTSGIRDEQFF
few TRBV5-6 CASSFEGTVADNEQFF
NA TRBV5-5 CASGTGPFTDTQYF
many TRBV5-1 CASSPGSRTHIASTDTQYF
few TRBV6-5 CASSYSSFPYNEQFF
NA TRBV29-1 CSVEDLSGIYGYTF
few TRBV20-1 CSASRTAGLYEQYF
NA TRBV2 CASSPLLAGGPSEQFF
few TRBV29-1 CSTTPRASEAFF